The T cell receptor (beta chain) under discussion was sequenced for a study of cytomegalovirus exposure and HLA in healthy donors. Across the study: Researchers found that about four fifths of over 350 genotyped donors fell within the Caucasian-associated ancestry cluster. General observations from the study: Presence/absence analyses assumed roughly uniform sequencing depth across donors, which may not hold. TCR association rates varied by HLA locus in a later analysis, with DRB1 highest and HLA-C lowest.

Germline assignment: CDR1 SGHRS and CDR2 YFSETQ. There are 16 residues in the CDR3. The V end was cut by 4 bases, the J end by 3 bases, with 20 bases between. All the people who gave samples were healthy bone marrow donors. Both 60 Vbeta primers and 13 Jbeta primers went into the PCR. TCRdb's table, derived via immunoSEQ multiplex PCR, lists solely in-frame clones and lacks some. The sample comprises about 190,000 clones, about 80% of which are singletons, and over 2% rests with the top ten. Worth noting for this clone: Its antigen remains unidentified.

The sample taken for sequencing was PBMCs. V usage is TRBV5-1 and J usage is TRBJ2-7; the D gene is possibly TRBD1 (5 bases). The receptor's source is a woman between 50 and 59 years old in good health and CMV-seropositive. This CDR3 reads CASSRRVETVIYEQYF. DNA for the CDR3: TGCGCCAGCAGCCGCCGAGTTGAGACAGTTATCTACGAGCAGTACTTC.